The rows below give T cell receptor beta chains drawn from one sample of a study of blood T cell repertoires in COVID-19. The table came from immunoSEQ multiplex PCR; TCRdb's copy has only in-frame clones and leaves some out. The sample has 70,000 to 90,000 clones; 70% to 90% are singletons. Sequencing was performed on peripheral blood. Receptor source: a human donor in a cohort sampled during active COVID-19. Each CDR3 is given with its conserved first and last residue. The order of the fields is D gene, clone size, V gene, J gene, CDR3 protein, CDR3 DNA. A D gene is named only where the DNA matches it firmly. Not every row has a clone size; where given, it reads once, few, many or a size class.

TRBD1	NA	TRBV27	TRBJ2-3	CASSGSWGTGGTWSTDTQYF	TGTGCCAGCAGTGGGTCTTGGGGGACAGGGGGCACCTGGAGCACAGATACGCAGTATTTT
TRBD1	NA	TRBV2	TRBJ2-7	CASFRTGGEQYF	TGTGCCAGCTTCAGGACAGGGGGCGAGCAGTACTTC
NA	NA	TRBV2	TRBJ1-6	CASISSGRGNSPLHF	TGTGCCAGCATTTCCTCGGGACGGGGGAATTCACCCCTCCACTTT
TRBD2	NA	TRBV19	TRBJ2-5	CASSTRLAGETQYF	TGTGCCAGTAGTACCAGACTAGCGGGAGAGACCCAGTACTTC
NA	once	TRBV19	TRBJ2-2	CASSSGYTGELFF	TGTGCCAGTAGTTCGGGATACACCGGGGAGCTGTTTTTT
NA	NA	TRBV24-1	TRBJ2-1	CATSAPGRGENNEQFF	TGTGCCACCAGTGCCCCGGGCAGGGGCGAAAACAATGAGCAGTTCTTC
TRBD2	NA	TRBV18	TRBJ2-7	CASSPLGTSPHEQYF	TGTGCCAGCTCACCCCTCGGGACTAGTCCCCACGAGCAGTACTTC
NA	NA	TRBV5-5	TRBJ1-1	CASSPSLQGYTEAFF	TGTGCCAGCAGCCCGTCACTACAGGGTTACACTGAAGCTTTCTTT
NA	NA	TRBV7-9	TRBJ1-1	CASRTDRPHTEAFF	TGTGCCAGCAGAACAGACAGACCGCACACTGAAGCTTTCTTT
TRBD2	NA	TRBV10-3	TRBJ2-4	CAISEGLAGGTTHF	TGTGCCATCAGTGAAGGACTAGCGGGGGGGACCACGCACTTC
NA	NA	TRBV30	TRBJ1-1	CAWSGDPGQKAFF	TGTGCCTGGAGTGGGGACCCCGGACAGAAAGCTTTCTTT
NA	NA	TRBV6-6	TRBJ1-5	CASSYSGTHNQPQHF	TGTGCCAGCAGTTATTCCGGGACACATAATCAGCCCCAGCATTTT
NA	NA	TRBV6-1	TRBJ1-5	CASSEVGLGPQHF	TGTGCCAGCAGTGAGGTAGGACTCGGACCCCAGCATTTT
TRBD2	NA	TRBV7-9	TRBJ2-3	CASSLVLAGLTQYF	TGTGCCAGCAGCTTAGTTCTAGCGGGGCTCACGCAGTATTTT
NA	NA	TRBV10-3	TRBJ1-2	CATYDTASYGYTF	TGTGCCACCTACGACACCGCCAGCTATGGCTACACCTTC
NA	NA	TRBV4-3	TRBJ1-1	CASSQAWNTEAFF	TGCGCCAGCAGCCAAGCTTGGAACACTGAAGCTTTCTTT
NA	NA	TRBV5-8	TRBJ2-5	CASSPRGGETQYF	TGTGCCAGCAGCCCGCGTGGCGGTGAGACCCAGTACTTC
TRBD1	NA	TRBV19	TRBJ2-6	CASSPRTGSSGANVLTF	TGTGCCAGTAGTCCCCGGACAGGATCGTCCGGGGCCAACGTCCTGACTTTC
TRBD1	NA	TRBV28	TRBJ1-6	CASSLGTGGSLHF	TGTGCCAGCAGTTTAGGGACAGGAGGGTCCCTCCACTTT
TRBD1	once	TRBV6-6	TRBJ1-2	CASIKTQGTKIYGYTF	TGTGCCAGCATAAAAACACAGGGGACCAAAATCTATGGCTACACCTTC
NA	NA	TRBV5-1	TRBJ1-1	CASSLGEGRTEAFF	TGCGCCAGCAGCTTGGGGGAGGGGAGGACTGAAGCTTTCTTT
TRBD2	NA	TRBV28	TRBJ2-3	CASSPPSGRTLTDTQYF	TGTGCCAGCAGCCCTCCTAGCGGGAGGACCCTCACAGATACGCAGTATTTT
TRBD1	NA	TRBV9	TRBJ1-3	CASSVTGASGNTIYF	TGTGCCAGCAGCGTAACAGGGGCCTCTGGAAACACCATATATTTT
NA	NA	TRBV6-1	TRBJ1-5	CASSETRQDNQPQHF	TGTGCCAGCAGTGAAACCCGACAGGACAATCAGCCCCAGCATTTT
TRBD2	NA	TRBV6-6	TRBJ2-7	CASSSSGGASGYEQYF	TGTGCCAGCAGTTCCAGCGGGGGGGCTTCTGGGTACGAGCAGTACTTC
NA	NA	TRBV6-1	TRBJ1-4	CASSEPGLDEKLFF	TGTGCCAGCAGTGAACCGGGACTCGATGAAAAACTGTTTTTT
TRBD1	few	TRBV5-1	TRBJ1-5	CASSLGAGTGDQPQHF	TGCGCCAGCAGTCTGGGAGCCGGGACAGGGGACCAGCCCCAGCATTTT
TRBD2	NA	TRBV3-1/TRBV3-2	TRBJ2-5	CASSQDSGGLGETQYF	TGTGCCAGCAGCCAAGATTCGGGGGGGCTGGGGGAGACCCAGTACTTC
TRBD1	NA	TRBV28	TRBJ1-3	CASSLFRPGGSRGNTIYF	TGTGCCAGCAGTTTATTTAGGCCAGGGGGCTCGCGTGGAAACACCATATATTTT
NA	NA	TRBV27	TRBJ1-4	CASSFRDEKLFF	TGTGCCAGCAGTTTCCGGGATGAAAAACTGTTTTTT
NA	NA	TRBV11-3	TRBJ2-2	CASSLESRTPNTGELFF	TGTGCCAGCAGCTTAGAGTCACGGACACCAAACACCGGGGAGCTGTTTTTT
NA	NA	TRBV6-2/TRBV6-3	TRBJ2-3	CASSPRQDTQYF	TGTGCCAGCAGCCCCCGTCAGGATACGCAGTATTTT